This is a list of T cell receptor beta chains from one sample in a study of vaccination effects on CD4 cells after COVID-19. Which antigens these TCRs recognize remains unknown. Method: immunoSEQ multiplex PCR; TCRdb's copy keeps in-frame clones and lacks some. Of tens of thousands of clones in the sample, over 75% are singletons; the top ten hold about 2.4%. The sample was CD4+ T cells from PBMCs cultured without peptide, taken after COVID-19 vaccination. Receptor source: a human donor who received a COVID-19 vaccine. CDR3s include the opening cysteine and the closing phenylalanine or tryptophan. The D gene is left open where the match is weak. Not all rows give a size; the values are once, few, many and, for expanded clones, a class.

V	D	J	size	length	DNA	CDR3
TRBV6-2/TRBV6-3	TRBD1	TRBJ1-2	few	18	TGTGCCAGCAGTTACCCTTACTTGGGGACAGGGGCGAACTATGGCTACACCTTC	CASSYPYLGTGANYGYTF
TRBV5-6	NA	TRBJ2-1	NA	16	TGTGCCAGCAGCATAAGACGGACATCTACCTACAATGAGCAGTTCTTC	CASSIRRTSTYNEQFF
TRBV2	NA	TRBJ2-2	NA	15	TGTGCCAGCAGTGAATACAGGGAGGTCACCGGGGAGCTGTTTTTT	CASSEYREVTGELFF
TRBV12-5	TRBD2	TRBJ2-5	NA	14	TGTGCTAGTGGTTCTGGACTAGGTGAAGAGACCCAGTACTTC	CASGSGLGEETQYF
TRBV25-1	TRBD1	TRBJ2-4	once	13	TGTGCCAGCAGGGCAGGGGGCGAAAACATTCAGTACTTC	CASRAGGENIQYF
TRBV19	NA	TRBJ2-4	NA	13	TGTGCCAGTAGTCTCAGGGAACAGGGCATTCAGTACTTC	CASSLREQGIQYF
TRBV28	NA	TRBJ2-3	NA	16	TGTGCCAGCACCCAGCATTCGGGGGGCGACCTGGATACGCAGTATTTT	CASTQHSGGDLDTQYF
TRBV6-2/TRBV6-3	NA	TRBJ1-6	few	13	TGTGCCAGCAGCCAACAGGGTTACTCACCCCTCCACTTT	CASSQQGYSPLHF
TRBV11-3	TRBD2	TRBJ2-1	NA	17	TGTGCCAGCAGCCAACGGCCGACTAGCGGGGGGCCCATTGAGCAGTTCTTC	CASSQRPTSGGPIEQFF
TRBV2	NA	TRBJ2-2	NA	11	TGTGCCAGCAGTCGTCAATGGGAGCTGTTTTTT	CASSRQWELFF
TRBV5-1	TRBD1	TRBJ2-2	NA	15	TGCGCCAGCAGCATGCGGACAGGGAACACCGGGGAGCTGTTTTTT	CASSMRTGNTGELFF